This T cell receptor beta chain was documented in a study of blood T cell repertoires in COVID-19. The overall study: T cells, B-cell-depleted T cells, or PBMCs provided the cDNA or gDNA that served as material.

The authors' processing: Reference gene primer amplification in the assay estimated nucleated cell counts. Profiled with immunoSEQ multiplex PCR; TCRdb holds only in-frame clones, not every one. Clone size and the V and J calls come from that table; the DNA yielded D and trimming. The table lists about 180,000 clones, around 89% of them singletons. CDR3 length equals 15 residues. Trimming cost V 2 bases and J 4 bases, with 13 bases left between them. Germline CDR1 and CDR2: KGHDR and SFDVKD. The source of this sequence is a man aged 18 to 30 who had recovered from COVID-19. Sequencing input: peripheral blood. This chain connects TRBV24-1 to TRBJ2-5; D is ambiguous. The CDR3 DNA reads as TGTGCCACCAGTGATTCATCAGGTCCCCCAGAGACCCAGTACTTC. Protein: CATSDSSGPPETQYF.